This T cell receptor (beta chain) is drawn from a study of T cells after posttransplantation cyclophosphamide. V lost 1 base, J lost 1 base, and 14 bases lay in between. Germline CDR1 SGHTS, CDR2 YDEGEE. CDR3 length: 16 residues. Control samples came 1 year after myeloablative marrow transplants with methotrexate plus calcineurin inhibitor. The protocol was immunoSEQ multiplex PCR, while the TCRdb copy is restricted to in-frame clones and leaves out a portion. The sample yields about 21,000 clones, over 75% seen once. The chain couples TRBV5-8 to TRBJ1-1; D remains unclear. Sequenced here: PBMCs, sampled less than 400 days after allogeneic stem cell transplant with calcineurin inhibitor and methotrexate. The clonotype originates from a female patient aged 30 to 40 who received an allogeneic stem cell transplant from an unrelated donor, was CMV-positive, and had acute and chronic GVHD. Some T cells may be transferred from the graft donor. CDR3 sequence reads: CASSLLTFRTNTEAFF. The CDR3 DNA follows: TGTGCCAGCAGCTTGTTAACCTTTAGAACGAACACTGAAGCTTTCTTT.